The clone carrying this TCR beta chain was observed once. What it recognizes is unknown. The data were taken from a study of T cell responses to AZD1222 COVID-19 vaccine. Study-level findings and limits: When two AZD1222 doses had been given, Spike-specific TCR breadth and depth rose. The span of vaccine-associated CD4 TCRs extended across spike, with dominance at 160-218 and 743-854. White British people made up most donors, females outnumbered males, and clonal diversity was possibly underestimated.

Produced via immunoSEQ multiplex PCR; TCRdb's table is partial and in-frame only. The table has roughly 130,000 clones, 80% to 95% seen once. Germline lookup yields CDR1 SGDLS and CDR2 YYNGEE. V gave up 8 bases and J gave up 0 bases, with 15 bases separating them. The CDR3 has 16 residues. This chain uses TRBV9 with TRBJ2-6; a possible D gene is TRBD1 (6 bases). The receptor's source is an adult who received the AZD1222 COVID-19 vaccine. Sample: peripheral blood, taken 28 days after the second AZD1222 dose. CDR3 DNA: TGTGCCAGTAAGACAGGACCCTACTCTGGGGCCAACGTCCTGACTTTC. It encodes CASKTGPYSGANVLTF.